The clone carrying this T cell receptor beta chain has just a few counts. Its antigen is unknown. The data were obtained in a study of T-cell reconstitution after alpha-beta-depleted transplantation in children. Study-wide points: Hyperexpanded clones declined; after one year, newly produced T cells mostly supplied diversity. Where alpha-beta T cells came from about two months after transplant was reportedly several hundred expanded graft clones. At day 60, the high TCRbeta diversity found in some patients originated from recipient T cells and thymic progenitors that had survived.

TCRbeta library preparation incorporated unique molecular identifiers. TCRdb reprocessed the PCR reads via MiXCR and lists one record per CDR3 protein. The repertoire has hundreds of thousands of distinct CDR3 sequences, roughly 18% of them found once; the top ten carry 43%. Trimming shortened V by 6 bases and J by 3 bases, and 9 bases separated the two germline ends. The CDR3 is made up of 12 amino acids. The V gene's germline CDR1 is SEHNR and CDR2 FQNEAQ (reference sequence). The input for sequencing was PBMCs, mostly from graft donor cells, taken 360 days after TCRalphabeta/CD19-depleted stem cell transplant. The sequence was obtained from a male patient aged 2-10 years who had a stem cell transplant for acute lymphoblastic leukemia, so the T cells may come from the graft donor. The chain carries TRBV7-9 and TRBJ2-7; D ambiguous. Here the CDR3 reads CASRQNLYEQYF. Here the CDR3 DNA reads TGTGCCAGCAGACAAAACCTCTACGAGCAGTACTTC.